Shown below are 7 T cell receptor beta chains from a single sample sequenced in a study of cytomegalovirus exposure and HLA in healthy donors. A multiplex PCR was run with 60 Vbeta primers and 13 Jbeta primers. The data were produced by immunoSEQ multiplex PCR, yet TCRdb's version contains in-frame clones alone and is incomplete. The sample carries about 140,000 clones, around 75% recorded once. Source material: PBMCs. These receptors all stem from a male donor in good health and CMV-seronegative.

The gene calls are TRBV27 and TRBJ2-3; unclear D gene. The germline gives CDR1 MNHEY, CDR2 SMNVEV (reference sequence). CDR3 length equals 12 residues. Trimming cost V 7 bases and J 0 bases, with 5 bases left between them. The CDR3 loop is CASIGSTDTQYF. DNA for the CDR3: TGTGCCAGCATCGGGAGCACAGATACGCAGTATTTT.

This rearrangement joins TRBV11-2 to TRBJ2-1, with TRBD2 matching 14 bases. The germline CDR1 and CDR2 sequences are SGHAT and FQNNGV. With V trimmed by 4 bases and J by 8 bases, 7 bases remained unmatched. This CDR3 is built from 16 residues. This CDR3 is CASSYRLAGGPDEQFF. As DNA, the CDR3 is TGTGCCAGCAGCTACCGACTAGCGGGAGGGCCCGATGAGCAGTTCTTC.

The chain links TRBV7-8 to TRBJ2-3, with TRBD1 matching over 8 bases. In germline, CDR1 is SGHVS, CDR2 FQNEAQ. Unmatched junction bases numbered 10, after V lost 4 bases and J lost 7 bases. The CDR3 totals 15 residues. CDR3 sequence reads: CASSWSGQGPYTQYF. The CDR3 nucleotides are TGTGCCAGCAGCTGGAGCGGACAGGGACCCTATACGCAGTATTTT.

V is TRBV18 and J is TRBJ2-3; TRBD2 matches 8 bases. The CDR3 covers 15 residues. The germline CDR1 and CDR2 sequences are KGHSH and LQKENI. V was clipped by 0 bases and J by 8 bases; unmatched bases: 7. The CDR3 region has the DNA TGTGCCAGCTCACCACCGTCTAGCGGGCCGGGTACGCAGTATTTT. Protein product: CASSPPSSGPGTQYF.

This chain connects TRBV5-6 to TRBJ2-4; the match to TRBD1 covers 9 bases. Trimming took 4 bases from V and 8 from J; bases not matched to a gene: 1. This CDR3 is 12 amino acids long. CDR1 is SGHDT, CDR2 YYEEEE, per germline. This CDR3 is CASSGTGYIQYF. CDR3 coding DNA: TGTGCCAGCAGCGGGACAGGGTACATTCAGTACTTC.

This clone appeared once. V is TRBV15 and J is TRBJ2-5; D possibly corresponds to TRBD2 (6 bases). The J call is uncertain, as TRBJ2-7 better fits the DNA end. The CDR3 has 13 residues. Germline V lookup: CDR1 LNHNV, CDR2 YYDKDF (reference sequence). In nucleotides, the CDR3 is TGTGCCACCAGCAGGGTCGGGAGCCACGAGCAGTACTTC. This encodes CATSRVGSHEQYF.

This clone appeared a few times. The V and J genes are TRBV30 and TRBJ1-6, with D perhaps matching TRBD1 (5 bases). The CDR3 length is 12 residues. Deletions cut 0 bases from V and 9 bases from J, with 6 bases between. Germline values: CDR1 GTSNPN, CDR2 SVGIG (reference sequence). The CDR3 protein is CAWSVRGSPLHF. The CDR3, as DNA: TGTGCCTGGAGTGTAAGGGGTTCACCCCTCCACTTT.